The sequence of this TCR beta chain was determined in a study of T cell changes during pregnancy in multiple sclerosis. Losses at the gene ends were 0 bases for V and 3 bases for J; bases not matched to a gene: 3. This CDR3 region has 15 residues. Germline lookup yields CDR1 LNHNV and CDR2 YYDKDF (reference sequence). Profiling relied on immunoSEQ multiplex PCR, and the TCRdb table lists in-frame clones only, not all of them. The data hold about 59,000 clones, with about 91% observed a single time. This chain links TRBV15 with TRBJ2-7; 9 bases are a match to TRBD2. This TCR came from a female donor with multiple sclerosis, enrolled in a pregnancy study. The specimen comprised peripheral blood, sampled before pregnancy. CDR3 DNA: TGTGCCACCAGCAGAGATAGCGGGGGCAGCTACGAGCAGTACTTC. It translates to CATSRDSGGSYEQYF. Full variable domain (outside the CDR3, taken from reference TRBV15 and TRBJ2-7): DAMVIQNPRYQVTQFGKPVTLSCSQTLNHNVMYWYQQKSSQAPKLLFHYYDKDFNNEADTPDNFQSRRPNTSFCFLDIRSPGLGDTAMYLCATSRDSGGSYEQYFGPGTRLTVT.